Shown below are 10 T cell receptor beta chains from a single sample sequenced in a study of T cell clonality in common variable immunodeficiency. Study results and limitations: Fewer deletions and N-nucleotide insertions were reportedly seen in common variable immunodeficiency TCR beta sequences.

These receptors are not linked to any known antigen. Clones were sequenced by immunoSEQ multiplex PCR, and TCRdb holds only the in-frame ones, with some missing. Observed in the sample are over 15,000 clones, none of them singletons. The sample was peripheral blood mononuclear cells. These receptor sequences come from a human donor with common variable immunodeficiency.

There are many counts of this clone. The read falls 3 residues short of the CDR3 end, and the missing part is taken from the germline J gene. V gene TRBV19 combines with J gene TRBJ2-2, with D maybe TRBD1 (7 bases). The V end was cut by 7 bases, the J end by 6 bases, with 21 bases between. CDR1 is LNHDA and CDR2 is SQIVND in the germline V gene (reference sequence). CDR3 length equals 16 residues. The CDR3 reads CASILGAGQTAGELFF. CDR3 bases read: TGTGCCAGTATCCTGGGGGCGGGACAGACAGCCGGGGAG.

This clone was seen ten or more times. The missing CDR3 end, 3 residues past where the read stops, is filled in from the germline J gene. The chain recombines TRBV5-1 with TRBJ2-7, with 9 bases fitting TRBD2. Germline V gives CDR1 SGHRS, CDR2 YFSETQ. With V trimmed by 3 bases and J by 4 bases, 8 bases remained unmatched. The CDR3 loop spans 15 amino acids. The sequenced CDR3 bases are TGCGCCAGCAGCTCCGGATCTAGCGGGATTTACGAG. Translating it yields CASSSGSSGIYE. The whole CDR3 protein is CASSSGSSGIYEQYF.

This clone was recorded many times. The read gets to within 3 residues of the CDR3 end, and the germline J gene fills in the rest. This chain joins TRBV5-8 and TRBJ1-1, with a tentative D call TRBD1 (5 bases). The CDR3 sequence is 15 residues long. Germline V lookup: CDR1 SGHTS, CDR2 YDEGEE. V was shortened by 0 bases and J by 3 bases, with 12 bases between the two germline ends. The CDR3 DNA, read in part, is TGTGCCAGCAGCTTGGACGAGGGGTTGTACACTGAA. This codes for CASSLDEGLYTE. The entire CDR3 protein reads CASSLDEGLYTEAFF.

This clone came up many times. With the read ending 3 residues before the CDR3 end, the germline J gene is used to fill in that end. This chain links TRBV28 with TRBJ2-5; D unclear. V lost 3 bases and J 2 bases, leaving 10 bases between the germline ends. There are 14 residues in the CDR3. Germline values: CDR1 MDHEN, CDR2 SYDVKM. Here the CDR3 reads CASSFWRQQETQYF. CDR3 DNA (partial): TGTGCCAGCAGTTTTTGGCGGCAACAAGAGACC.

This clone has ten or more counts. The sequence runs out 3 residues before the end of the CDR3; the remainder is reconstructed from the germline J gene. This rearrangement joins TRBV5-1 to TRBJ2-5; TRBD2 matches at 11 bases. Looked up from germline, CDR1 is SGHRS and CDR2 is YFSETQ. The J segment lost 1 base and the V segment lost 0 bases, leaving 5 bases of the junction unmatched. The CDR3 totals 17 residues. CDR3 DNA, as far as it was read: TGCGCCAGCAGCTTGGCGCCTAGCGGGGGGCCCCAAGAGACC. This codes for CASSLAPSGGPQET. Given in full, the CDR3 is CASSLAPSGGPQETQYF. The full variable domain, its missing parts supplied by reference TRBV5-1 and TRBJ2-5, is KAGVTQTPRYLIKTRGQQVTLSCSPISGHRSVSWYQQTPGQGLQFLFEYFSETQRNKGNFPGRFSGRQFSNSRSEMNVSTLELGDSALYLCASSLAPSGGPQETQYFGPGTRLLVL.

Concerning this clone itself: The CDR3 is cut off 3 residues early in the read; its end comes from the germline J gene. The chain has TRBV2 and TRBJ1-5, with 7 bases that match TRBD1. This CDR3 region has 13 residues. In germline, CDR1 is SNHLY, CDR2 FYNNEI. The V gene end was trimmed by 6 bases and the J gene end by 7 bases; junction bases not matched to a gene: 6. Partial CDR3 DNA: TGTGCCAGCAGCTCTGCAGGGGGGCAGCCC. It encodes CASSSAGGQP. The CDR3 in its entirety is CASSSAGGQPQHF. The variable domain in full, with the rest retrieved from reference TRBV2 and TRBJ1-5, is EPEVTQTPSHQVTQMGQEVILRCVPISNHLYFYWYRQILGQKVEFLVSFYNNEISEKSEIFDDQFSVERPDGSNFTLKIRSTKLEDSAMYFCASSSAGGQPQHFGDGTRLSIL.

This clone was seen repeatedly, ten times or more. The CDR3 end is not reached by the read, which stops 3 residues before it; the germline J gene fills it in. This chain joins TRBV7-8 and TRBJ1-1; 9 bases are shared with TRBD1. The germline V gene encodes CDR1 SGHVS and CDR2 FQNEAQ. The trim removed 3 bases at V and 5 bases at J, leaving 7 bases unmatched. This CDR3 comprises 15 residues. The CDR3 bases that were read are TGTGCCAGCAGCTTGGACAGGGGAGGTTCTACTGAA. Its translation: CASSLDRGGSTE. The whole CDR3 protein reads CASSLDRGGSTEAFF.

Worth noting for this clone: The read stops 3 residues short of the end of the CDR3; the missing end is completed from the germline J gene. The chain couples TRBV6-2 or TRBV6-3 to TRBJ1-3, with 7 bases aligning to TRBD1. The CDR3 covers 16 residues. The germline V gene has CDR1 MNHEY and CDR2 SVGEGT. J lost 4 bases, V lost 5 bases, and 11 bases had no gene match. The part of the CDR3 DNA that was read is TGTGCCAGCAGTGACCTCGTGGGACAGATCGGAAACACC. Translating it yields CASSDLVGQIGNT. In full, the CDR3 reads CASSDLVGQIGNTIYF.

This clone appeared many times. The CDR3 sequence is CASSFLTGSVGYTF. The CDR3 bases that were read are TGTGCCAGCAGCTTCCTGACAGGTTCGGTAGGC. This chain connects TRBV5-6 to TRBJ1-2; D is perhaps TRBD1 (6 bases). The read terminates 3 residues ahead of where the CDR3 ends, so the germline J gene completes it. The CDR3 is 14 amino acids. Germline V lookup: CDR1 SGHDT, CDR2 YYEEEE.

The table lists this clone with many counts. Coverage ceases 3 residues before the CDR3 finishes, and the germline J gene fills in the end. This chain joins TRBV4-1 and TRBJ2-6; D is possibly TRBD1 (5 bases). The V gene's germline CDR1 is MGHRA and CDR2 YSYEKL. V lost 3 bases and J lost 0, with 15 bases in between. This CDR3 comprises 18 residues. The chain's CDR3 is CASSQQGWAGSGANVLTF. The covered CDR3 bases are TGCGCCAGCAGCCAGCAGGGATGGGCCGGCTCTGGGGCCAACGTC.